Listed here are 23 T cell receptor beta chains from one sample, sequenced in a study of blood T cell repertoires in COVID-19. The method was immunoSEQ multiplex PCR; TCRdb's version includes in-frame clones alone and lacks a portion of them. This table has about 200,000 clones, approximately 84% appearing once. Sequencing input: PBMCs or T cells enriched from blood (not recorded which). The origin of the receptors is a man between 35 and 55 years old who had recovered from COVID-19.

This clone was seen only a few times. This sequence joins TRBV7-2 and TRBJ2-7, with D maybe TRBD1 (6 bases). Looked up from germline, CDR1 is SGHTA and CDR2 is FQGNSA. The CDR3 is 15 amino acids. V lost 1 base and J 3 bases, leaving 13 bases between the germline ends. CDR3: CASSLVAGAFYEQYF. As DNA, the CDR3 is TGTGCCAGCAGCTTAGTTGCAGGGGCTTTCTACGAGCAGTACTTC.

V is TRBV5-1 and J is TRBJ2-2; tentatively, D is TRBD1 (5 bases). Germline values: CDR1 SGHRS, CDR2 YFSETQ. Between the trimmed V and J ends, which lost 0 bases and 2 bases, there was a span of 8 bases. There are 15 residues in the CDR3. Written as DNA, the CDR3 is TGCGCCAGCAGCTTGGTGTGGGGCAACACCGGGGAGCTGTTTTTT. Translating gives CASSLVWGNTGELFF.

This clone was recorded only once. The chain carries TRBV9 and TRBJ1-2, with 11 positions matching TRBD1. This CDR3 is built from 17 residues. The germline CDR1 and CDR2 sequences are SGDLS and YYNGEE. V was pared by 3 bases and J by 3 bases, with 10 bases of the junction left unmatched. The CDR3 region has the DNA TGTGCCAGCAGCGCCCGGGGACAGGGGGTTTTGGACTATGGCTACACCTTC. This sequence encodes CASSARGQGVLDYGYTF. Full variable domain (rest looked up from reference TRBV9 and TRBJ1-2): DSGVTQTPKHLITATGQRVTLRCSPRSGDLSVYWYQQSLDQGLQFLIQYYNGEERAKGNILERFSAQQFPDLHSELNLSSLELGDSALYFCASSARGQGVLDYGYTFGSGTRLTVV.

The chain couples TRBV28 to TRBJ1-1; 12 nucleotides agree with TRBD1. Unmatched junction bases numbered 9, after V lost 6 bases and J lost 1 base. Germline assignment: CDR1 MDHEN and CDR2 SYDVKM. This CDR3 spans 17 amino acids. The CDR3 is CASRGTGGRAWNTEAFF. The DNA of the CDR3 is TGTGCCAGCAGGGGGACAGGGGGCCGTGCGTGGAACACTGAAGCTTTCTTT.

The chain is built from TRBV10-3 and TRBJ1-3, with TRBD1 matching 10 bases. With V trimmed by 10 bases and J by 1 base, 13 bases remained unmatched. Germline-derived CDR1 and CDR2 are ENHRY and SYGVKD. The length of the CDR3 is 17 residues. Here the CDR3 DNA reads TGTGCCACGACCGAACCCTGGACAGGGGGTTCTGGAAACACCATATATTTT. This gives the protein CATTEPWTGGSGNTIYF.

The V gene is TRBV6-5, the J gene TRBJ1-1; D is perhaps TRBD1 (6 bases). The CDR3 loop spans 14 amino acids. V was clipped by 6 bases and J by 1 base, with 12 bases between them. Germline V gives CDR1 MNHEY, CDR2 SVGAGI. The CDR3 loop is CASRGGQTNTEAFF. In DNA form, the CDR3 reads TGTGCCAGCAGAGGAGGACAGACGAACACTGAAGCTTTCTTT.

The DNA for the CDR3 is TGTGCCAGCAGCCCGCTGACAGGGGGCTTCACTGAAGCTTTCTTT. Protein: CASSPLTGGFTEAFF. This rearrangement joins TRBV7-2 to TRBJ1-1, with 10 bases fitting TRBD1. Germline V CDR1 and CDR2: SGHTA, FQGNSA. This CDR3 has 15 residues. The trim removed 5 bases at V and 4 bases at J, leaving 7 bases unmatched. The complete variable domain, with remaining parts taken from reference TRBV7-2 and TRBJ1-1, reads GAGVSQSPSNKVTEKGKDVELRCDPISGHTALYWYRQSLGQGLEFLIYFQGNSAPDKSGLPSDRFSAERTGGSVSTLTIQRTQQEDSAVYLCASSPLTGGFTEAFFGQGTRLTVV.

The chain employs TRBV5-6 and TRBJ1-2; 12 bases line up with TRBD1. CDR3 length: 16 residues. Germline CDR1 reads SGHDT; CDR2 reads YYEEEE. V trimming: 4 bases; J trimming: 5 bases; junction bases outside the gene matches: 9. The CDR3 reads CASSNTGTGGGYGYTF. CDR3 sequence (DNA): TGTGCCAGCAGCAACACCGGGACAGGGGGCGGGTATGGCTACACCTTC.

The chain links TRBV11-2 to TRBJ2-1, with 8 bases identical to TRBD2. The CDR3 is made up of 16 amino acids. Germline V gene sequence: CDR1 SGHAT, CDR2 FQNNGV. The V segment lost 6 bases and the J segment 0 bases; nucleotides outside the gene matches: 7. The CDR3 DNA reads TGTGCCAGCAGGCTAGCGGGCCCAAGCTCCTACAATGAGCAGTTCTTC. Translating it yields CASRLAGPSSYNEQFF.

This sequence joins TRBV13 and TRBJ2-7; the match to TRBD1 covers 12 bases. V lost 5 bases and J lost 5; bases outside the gene matches: 7. CDR1 is PRHDT and CDR2 is FYEKMQ in the germline V gene (reference sequence). The CDR3 contains 15 residues. The CDR3 is CASSPPGQGANEQYF. Here the CDR3 DNA reads TGTGCCAGCAGCCCTCCGGGACAGGGGGCCAACGAGCAGTACTTC. Full variable domain (remainder filled in from reference TRBV13 and TRBJ2-7): AAGVIQSPRHLIKEKRETATLKCYPIPRHDTVYWYQQGPGQDPQFLISFYEKMQSDKGSIPDRFSAQQFSDYHSELNMSSLELGDSALYFCASSPPGQGANEQYFGPGTRLTVT.

This clone occurred a few times. The rearrangement joins TRBV29-1 to TRBJ1-1, with D possibly being TRBD1 (5 bases). Germline V gene sequence: CDR1 SQVTM, CDR2 ANQGSEA. The CDR3 has 14 amino acids. V dropped 6 bases and J dropped 6 bases, with 20 bases sitting between them. CDR3 in amino acids: CSVLFQGGSAEAFF. The CDR3 DNA reads as TGCAGCGTCCTGTTCCAGGGAGGTAGCGCTGAAGCTTTCTTT.

This rearrangement joins TRBV19 to TRBJ1-1; TRBD1 aligns across 12 bases. This CDR3 has 14 amino acids. V was pared by 7 bases and J by 3 bases, with 3 bases of the junction left unmatched. Germline V gene data show CDR1 as LNHDA and CDR2 as SQIVND (reference sequence). The CDR3 DNA sequence: TGTGCCAGTATTCGGGACAGGGGGCACACTGAAGCTTTCTTT. This translates into CASIRDRGHTEAFF. Using reference TRBV19 and TRBJ1-1 for the parts outside the CDR3, the full variable domain is DGGITQSPKYLFRKEGQNVTLSCEQNLNHDAMYWYRQDPGQGLRLIYYSQIVNDFQKGDIAEGYSVSREKKESFPLTVTSAQKNPTAFYLCASIRDRGHTEAFFGQGTRLTVV.

This chain uses TRBV7-9 with TRBJ2-3, with 8 bases fitting TRBD2. Looked up from germline, CDR1 is SEHNR and CDR2 is FQNEAQ (reference sequence). The V gene end was trimmed by 4 bases and the J gene end by 2 bases; junction bases not matched to a gene: 11. The CDR3 totals 17 residues. The CDR3 is CASSSPFSGDHTDTQYF. As DNA, the CDR3 is TGTGCCAGCAGCTCCCCCTTTAGCGGGGATCACACAGATACGCAGTATTTT.

This clone was counted only a few times. The chain uses TRBV29-1 and TRBJ1-2; 7 bases map to TRBD1. CDR3 length equals 12 residues. J gave up 7 bases and V 5 bases, and 7 bases lay outside the gene matches. Germline values: CDR1 SQVTM, CDR2 ANQGSEA. CDR3 DNA sequence: TGCAGCGTTCCACTGACAGGGATTGGCTACACCTTC. Residues: CSVPLTGIGYTF.

The genes are TRBV7-9 and TRBJ1-1; no reliable D call. V gave up 3 bases and J gave up 0 bases, with 5 bases separating them. Germline V gene sequence: CDR1 SEHNR, CDR2 FQNEAQ (reference sequence). The CDR3 totals 13 residues. The CDR3 DNA reads TGTGCCAGCAGCTTTAGTTTGAACACTGAAGCTTTCTTT. It translates to CASSFSLNTEAFF.

V gene TRBV6-2 or TRBV6-3 combines with J gene TRBJ1-6; D is undetermined. Germline lookup yields CDR1 MNHEY and CDR2 SVGEGT. V was shortened by 6 bases and J by 4 bases, with 4 bases between the two germline ends. The CDR3 has 12 amino acids. CDR3 region: CASSEYNSPLHF. In DNA, the CDR3 is TGTGCCAGCAGCGAGTATAATTCACCCCTCCACTTT.

Here the CDR3 reads CASSPGGDTEAFF. The CDR3 DNA reads TGTGCCAGCTCACCTGGAGGAGACACTGAAGCTTTCTTT. This chain connects TRBV18 to TRBJ1-1; no clear D. The CDR3 runs 13 residues. Trimming pared 3 bases from V and 3 bases from J, leaving 8 bases between. Germline-derived CDR1 and CDR2 are KGHSH and LQKENI.

This clone was seen a handful of times. V usage is TRBV13 and J usage is TRBJ1-1; tentative D call: TRBD1 (5 bases). This CDR3 has 13 amino acids. Trimming shortened V by 5 bases and J by 4 bases, and 11 bases separated the two germline ends. The germline V gene has CDR1 PRHDT and CDR2 FYEKMQ (reference sequence). CDR3 loop: CASSPDTSTEAFF. The CDR3 nucleotides read TGTGCCAGCAGCCCGGACACATCCACTGAAGCTTTCTTT.

This rearrangement joins TRBV5-1 to TRBJ2-3, with 7 bases that match TRBD1. V gave up 4 bases and J gave up 0 bases; unmatched junction bases: 2. The CDR3 is 14 residues long. Germline assignment: CDR1 SGHRS and CDR2 YFSETQ. In DNA, the CDR3 is TGCGCCAGCAGCAGACAGGGAAGCACAGATACGCAGTATTTT. Translation gives CASSRQGSTDTQYF.

This clone was seen a handful of times. This sequence joins TRBV6-5 and TRBJ2-5; D is perhaps TRBD1 (5 bases). This CDR3 is 14 amino acids long. The V and J ends lost 0 bases and 5 bases respectively, with 10 bases between them. Germline assignment: CDR1 MNHEY and CDR2 SVGAGI. CDR3 in DNA: TGTGCCAGCAGTTACTCTCAGGGTACGGAGACCCAGTACTTC. It encodes CASSYSQGTETQYF.

The V call is TRBV5-4, the J call TRBJ2-7; 9 bases match TRBD1. The CDR3 extends over 15 amino acids. From germline, CDR1 is SGHNT and CDR2 YYREEE (reference sequence). With V trimmed by 3 bases and J by 5 bases, 9 bases remained unmatched. The CDR3 DNA is TGTGCCAGCAGCTGGGCCGGGACAGGGAGCGACGAGCAGTACTTC. Protein product: CASSWAGTGSDEQYF.

The V call is TRBV28, the J call TRBJ1-5; no reliable D call. CDR3 length equals 13 residues. The V gene's germline CDR1 is MDHEN and CDR2 SYDVKM. The V gene lost 3 bases and the J gene lost 6 bases, with 9 bases spanning the gap. The CDR3 here is CASSFMRFQPQHF. The CDR3 DNA reads as TGTGCCAGCAGTTTTATGAGGTTTCAGCCCCAGCATTTT.

This chain connects TRBV5-1 to TRBJ2-3; 7 nucleotides match TRBD1. This CDR3 region has 15 residues. Germline-derived CDR1 and CDR2 are SGHRS and YFSETQ. Germline trimming cut 1 base from V and 1 base from J; bases unmatched to any gene: 3. CDR3 region: CASSLTGTGTDTQYF. As DNA, the CDR3 is TGCGCCAGCAGCTTGACCGGGACAGGCACAGATACGCAGTATTTT. The full variable domain, rest sourced from reference TRBV5-1 and TRBJ2-3, is KAGVTQTPRYLIKTRGQQVTLSCSPISGHRSVSWYQQTPGQGLQFLFEYFSETQRNKGNFPGRFSGRQFSNSRSEMNVSTLELGDSALYLCASSLTGTGTDTQYFGPGTRLTVL.